Listed below are T cell receptor beta chains from one sample, sequenced in a study of neurological immune-mediated disorders. TCRdb recomputed calls from the 5' RACE reads with MiXCR, one row per CDR3 protein. The table has approximately 85,000 distinct CDR3 sequences, 13% seen once. The sequencing input was PBMCs. All receptors derive from a female donor with HTLV-1-associated myelopathy (HAM/TSP). CDR3s include the opening cysteine and the closing phenylalanine or tryptophan. The D gene is left open where the match is weak. A clone size is listed for some rows: how often the clone was seen (once, few, many), or a class if it is expanded.

>TRBV7-9|many|TRBD1|TRBJ2-5
CASSSDREETQYF
TGTGCCAGCAGCTCTGACAGGGAGGAGACCCAGTACTTC
>TRBV29-1|many|TRBD1|TRBJ1-2
CSVGRGLHGYTF
TGCAGCGTTGGCAGGGGGTTGCATGGCTACACCTTC
>TRBV7-8|many|NA|TRBJ2-7
CASRGVAYEQYF
TGTGCCAGTAGGGGGGTCGCCTACGAGCAGTACTTC
>TRBV28|many|NA|TRBJ2-6
CASSSEGTSGANVLTF
TGTGCCAGCAGTTCAGAGGGAACGTCTGGGGCCAACGTCCTGACTTTC
>TRBV5-4|many|TRBD2|TRBJ2-6
CASSLGAGRFPGANVLTF
TGTGCCAGCAGCTTGGGGGCCGGGAGGTTCCCTGGGGCCAACGTCCTGACTTTC
>TRBV2|many|TRBD1|TRBJ2-1
CASSVVLGQVSAWYNEQFF
TGTGCCAGCAGTGTGGTATTAGGACAGGTATCGGCATGGTACAATGAGCAGTTCTTC
>TRBV5-1|many|TRBD2|TRBJ2-3
CASSFSGGSTDTQYF
TGCGCCAGCAGCTTCAGCGGGGGTAGCACAGATACGCAGTATTTT
>TRBV5-1|few|TRBD2|TRBJ2-2
CASSRTLAGGPTGELFF
TGCGCCAGCAGCCGAACGTTAGCGGGGGGACCCACCGGGGAGCTGTTTTTT
>TRBV5-1|NA|NA|TRBJ2-4
CASSFYICSARGEGGNIQYF
NA
>TRBV4-2|many|TRBD1|TRBJ2-5
CASSHGQGVLETQYF
TGTGCCAGCAGCCACGGACAGGGGGTGTTGGAGACCCAGTACTTC
>TRBV5-1|many|NA|TRBJ2-7
CASSSRGNSYEQYF
TGCGCCAGCAGCTCTAGAGGAAACTCCTACGAGCAGTACTTC
>TRBV5-1|many|TRBD1|TRBJ2-7
CASSLGTGGSYEQYF
TGCGCCAGCAGCTTGGGAACAGGGGGGTCCTACGAGCAGTACTTC
>TRBV10-3|many|NA|TRBJ2-7
CAISEPGRGISYEQYF
TGTGCCATCAGTGAACCGGGACGCGGGATTTCCTACGAGCAGTACTTC
>TRBV4-1|many|TRBD1|TRBJ1-6
CASSQDSGGGWNSPLHF
TGCGCCAGCAGCCAAGACTCAGGGGGCGGTTGGAATTCACCCCTCCACTTT
>TRBV28|many|NA|TRBJ2-1
CASSIVGTAINEQFF
TGTGCCAGCAGTATAGTAGGAACAGCGATCAATGAGCAGTTCTTC
>TRBV5-1|many|TRBD1|TRBJ2-7
CASSPGQGKGEQYF
TGCGCCAGCAGCCCCGGACAGGGGAAGGGCGAGCAGTACTTC
>TRBV7-9|many|TRBD1|TRBJ1-5
CASSRTGERQPQHF
TGTGCCAGCAGCCGTACAGGGGAGAGGCAGCCCCAGCATTTT